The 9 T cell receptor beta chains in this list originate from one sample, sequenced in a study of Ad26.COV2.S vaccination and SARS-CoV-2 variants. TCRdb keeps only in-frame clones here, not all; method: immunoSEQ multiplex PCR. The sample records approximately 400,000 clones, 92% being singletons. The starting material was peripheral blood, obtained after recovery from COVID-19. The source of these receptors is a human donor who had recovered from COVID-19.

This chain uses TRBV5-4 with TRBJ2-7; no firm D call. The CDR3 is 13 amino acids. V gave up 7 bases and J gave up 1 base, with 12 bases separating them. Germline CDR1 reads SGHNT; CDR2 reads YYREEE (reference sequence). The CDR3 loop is CASSVASSYEQYF. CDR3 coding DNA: TGTGCCAGCTCCGTTGCCAGTTCCTACGAGCAGTACTTC.

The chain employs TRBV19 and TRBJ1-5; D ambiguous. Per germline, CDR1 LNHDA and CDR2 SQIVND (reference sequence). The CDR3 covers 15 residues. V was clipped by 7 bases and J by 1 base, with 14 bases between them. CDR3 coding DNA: TGTGCCAGTAAGAAAAGGGAGCCAAGCAATCAGCCCCAGCATTTT. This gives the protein CASKKREPSNQPQHF.

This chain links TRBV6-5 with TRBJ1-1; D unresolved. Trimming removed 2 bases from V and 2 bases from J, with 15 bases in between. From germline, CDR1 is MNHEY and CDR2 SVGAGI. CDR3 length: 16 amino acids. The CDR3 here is CASSYGMLRGNTEAFF. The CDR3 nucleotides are TGTGCCAGCAGTTACGGAATGTTGCGGGGAAACACTGAAGCTTTCTTT.

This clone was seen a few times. The CDR3 DNA follows: TGTGCCAGCAGGGGTTCCTGGAATTCACCCCTCCACTTT. This codes for CASRGSWNSPLHF. The genes are TRBV27 and TRBJ1-6; D remains unclear. Germline lookup yields CDR1 MNHEY and CDR2 SMNVEV (reference sequence). This CDR3 region has 13 residues. Trimming took off 6 bases at V and 7 bases at J, with 10 bases between the two ends.

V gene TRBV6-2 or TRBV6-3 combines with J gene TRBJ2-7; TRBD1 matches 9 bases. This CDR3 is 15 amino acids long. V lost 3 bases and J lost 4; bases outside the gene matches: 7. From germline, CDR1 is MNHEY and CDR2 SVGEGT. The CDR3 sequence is CASSYAGTGQYEQYF. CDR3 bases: TGTGCCAGCAGTTATGCTGGGACAGGGCAGTACGAGCAGTACTTC.

In nucleotides, the CDR3 is TGCGCCAGCAGTTCCGGACAGGGGAAAAACATTCAGTACTTC. This codes for CASSSGQGKNIQYF. V is TRBV10-1 and J is TRBJ2-4, with 9 bases that match TRBD1. The CDR3 consists of 14 residues. From germline, CDR1 is WNHNN and CDR2 SYGVQD (reference sequence). J was trimmed by 4 bases and V by 5 bases; bases with no gene match: 3.

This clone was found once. The CDR3 DNA is TGCAGCGTTGCAAGACAGACTGAAGCTTTCTTT. Translation: CSVARQTEAFF. This chain links TRBV29-1 with TRBJ1-1; D perhaps matches TRBD1 (5 bases). This CDR3 region has 11 residues. From germline, CDR1 is SQVTM and CDR2 ANQGSEA. Trimming left V 4 bases short and J 5 bases short, with 8 bases between. Together with reference TRBV29-1 and TRBJ1-1, the CDR3 gives the full variable domain: SAVISQKPSRDICQRGTSLTIQCQVDSQVTMMFWYRQQPGQSLTLIATANQGSEATYESGFVIDKFPISRPNLTFSTLTVSNMSPEDSSIYLCSVARQTEAFFGQGTRLTVV.

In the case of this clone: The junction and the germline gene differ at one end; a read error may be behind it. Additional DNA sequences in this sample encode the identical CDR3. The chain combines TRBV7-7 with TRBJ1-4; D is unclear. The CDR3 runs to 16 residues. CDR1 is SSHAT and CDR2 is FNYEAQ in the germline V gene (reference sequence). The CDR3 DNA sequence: TGTGCTAGCAGCTTACCAAACGAGACAACTAATGAAAAACTGTTTTTT. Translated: CASSLPNETTNEKLFF.

The CDR3 loop is CASNEGDYGYTF. The CDR3 DNA sequence: TGTGCCAGCAATGAGGGGGACTATGGCTACACCTTC. The rearrangement links TRBV5-6 to TRBJ1-2; D is perhaps TRBD1 (6 bases). Germline V gives CDR1 SGHDT, CDR2 YYEEEE. V was shortened by 6 bases and J by 3 bases, with 9 bases between the two germline ends. The CDR3 has 12 residues.